The source of this TCR beta chain is a study of graft-versus-host responses after intestinal transplantation. The overall study: All recipients were given anti-thymocyte globulin induction, and tacrolimus and steroids were then administered for roughly three years.

The repertoire was sequenced with immunoSEQ multiplex PCR; TCRdb's copy has only in-frame clones and lacks some. This sample has roughly 4,900 clones; about a quarter occur once, and the top ten carry roughly 4.5%. The V segment lost 0 bases and the J segment 0 bases; nucleotides outside the gene matches: 5. The CDR3 consists of 16 residues. Per germline, CDR1 MNHEY and CDR2 SVGAGI. Sample share makes this clone medium-sized. General study findings and limits: In patients with graft-donor T cell macrochimerism, allograft graft-versus-host to host-versus-graft clonal ratios were high. The marrow of recipients harbored GvH clones, and ileum or blood showed some of them first.

There were approximately 200,000 CFSE-labeled responder cells plated together with approximately 200,000 irradiated, violet-dye-labeled stimulator cells. The specimen was alloreactive CD4+ T cells from a mixed lymphocyte reaction culture, collected before intestinal transplant. The subset was: CFSE-low proliferating T cells sorted from roughly six-day pre-transplant mixed lymphocyte reaction (GvH or HvG direction). The chain is built from TRBV6-5 and TRBJ2-7; 7 nucleotides align to TRBD2. The TCR originated in a human patient who received an intestinal transplant. The DNA for the CDR3 is TGTGCCAGCAGTTACTCGGGAGGGCCGAGCTCCTACGAGCAGTACTTC. Translated, it gives CASSYSGGPSSYEQYF.